The sample holds many counts of the clone carrying this T cell receptor (beta chain). Its antigen is still unknown. The read is 3 residues too short to cover the CDR3 end, so that end is filled in from the germline J gene. Equal genomic DNA amounts from CVID and control samples were sequenced. Clones were sequenced by immunoSEQ multiplex PCR, and TCRdb holds only the in-frame ones, with some missing. The specimen has about 26,000 clones, none found just once. This sample was included in a study of T cell clonality in common variable immunodeficiency. Study-level findings and limits: In common variable immunodeficiency, TCR beta chains reportedly carried fewer deletions and N-nucleotide insertions.

V was shortened by 6 bases and J by 0 bases, with 13 bases between the two germline ends. The CDR3 length is 15 residues. Germline CDR1 is SGHDN and CDR2 is FVKESK. Sequencing used peripheral blood mononuclear cells. The sequence was obtained from a human donor with common variable immunodeficiency. The rearrangement joins TRBV14 to TRBJ2-3, with D possibly matching TRBD2 (6 bases). The CDR3 sequence: CASRSGSGSTDTQYF. CDR3 bases read: TGTGCCAGCAGATCCGGAAGCGGGAGCACAGATACG.